This TCR beta chain was identified during a study of blood T cells in healthy people across ages. Notes on the study in general: TCR beta diversity, measured per million T cells, fell in a roughly linear way with age.

A second roughly 6 to 11 cycle PCR used barcoded and J-beta primers. One entry per CDR3 protein results from TCRdb running MiXCR on the 5' RACE reads. This sample has 1.2 million to 1.5 million distinct CDR3 sequences; around 55% occur once, and the top ten carry over 5.5%. Germline loops: CDR1 MNHEY, CDR2 SMNVEV (reference sequence). This CDR3 is built from 15 residues. Trimming shortened V by 3 bases and J by 0 bases, and 9 bases separated the two germline ends. This clonotype was observed a handful of times. The antigen remains undetermined. Sequencing was performed on blood. The V gene is TRBV27, the J gene TRBJ1-5; D is uncertain. The source is a young man in good health. The CDR3 protein is CASSLPEPSNQPQHF. CDR3 nucleotide sequence: TGTGCCAGCAGTTTGCCAGAACCTAGCAATCAGCCCCAGCATTTT.